This TCR beta chain was identified during a study of CD8 T cells in ankylosing spondylitis. As concerns this clonotype: Its antigen is still unknown.

Overall study results and limits: Blood from ankylosing spondylitis patients appeared to carry a characteristic roughly 8-variant TCR beta motif. The authors reported significant enrichment of disease-linked clones in matched ankylosing spondylitis synovial fluid.

Each CDR3 protein is one row after TCRdb ran MiXCR on the 5' RACE reads. The sample lists about 700,000 distinct CDR3 sequences, around 20% seen once, with about 19% in the top ten. Germline lookup yields CDR1 SEHNR and CDR2 FQNEAQ (reference sequence). Trimming left V 1 base short and J 6 bases short, with 15 bases between. The CDR3 length is 15 residues. The clonotype was recovered from a male donor with ankylosing spondylitis. The chain employs TRBV7-9 and TRBJ1-2; D unclear. The sequencing input was blood, either unsorted or a sorted T cell fraction (not recorded which). Here the CDR3 reads CASSLEVAGRDGYTF. The CDR3 region has the DNA TGTGCCAGCAGCTTAGAGGTTGCGGGGAGGGATGGCTACACCTTC.